These T cell receptor beta chains were read from a single sample in a study of T cell responses to AZD1222 COVID-19 vaccine. TCRdb's table, derived via immunoSEQ multiplex PCR, lists solely in-frame clones and lacks some. This table holds around 83,000 clones, roughly 86% found once. Material: peripheral blood, obtained on day 0 of AZD1222 vaccination. These receptors were taken from an adult in good health. Each CDR3 is given with its conserved first and last residue. Fields, in order: J gene, clone size, V gene, D gene, CDR3 DNA, CDR3 protein. A D gene is named only where the DNA matches it firmly. Size is stated for part of the rows, as once, few or many counts, or as a class when the clone is expanded.

TRBJ2-7	.	TRBV28	.	TGTGCCAGCAGGGGGCTTGGACCGCACTACGAGCAGTACTTC	CASRGLGPHYEQYF
TRBJ1-2	.	TRBV7-2	TRBD1	TGTGCCAGCAGCTTTGCAGGGGGCTCCGATGGCTACACCTTC	CASSFAGGSDGYTF
TRBJ2-1	.	TRBV5-1	TRBD2	TGCGCCAGCAGCTGGAGGACTTCGCCTAGCGGGGGGTCTAGCTCCTACAATGAGCAGTTCTTC	CASSWRTSPSGGSSSYNEQFF
TRBJ1-2	.	TRBV7-2	.	TGTGCCAGCAGCTCAGACAGTTGGGGCTACACCTTC	CASSSDSWGYTF
TRBJ2-1	.	TRBV24-1	TRBD2	TGTGCCACCAGTGATTCGTCTAGCGGGACCTTTTACAATGAGCAGTTCTTC	CATSDSSSGTFYNEQFF
TRBJ1-4	.	TRBV6-5	.	TGTGCCAGCAGTTACTACCCCGGGAGGGCTAATGAAAAACTGTTTTTT	CASSYYPGRANEKLFF
TRBJ1-1	once	TRBV19	TRBD1	TGTGCCAGTGGAGGGGGCATCACTGAAGCTTTCTTT	CASGGGITEAFF
TRBJ1-6	few	TRBV2	.	TGTGCCAGCAGTGGGGGGACGGTGAATTCACCCCTCCACTTT	CASSGGTVNSPLHF
TRBJ2-1	.	TRBV5-1	TRBD1	TGCGCCAGCAGCCGTACCGGGACAGATAATGAGCAGTTCTTC	CASSRTGTDNEQFF
TRBJ2-5	.	TRBV28	.	TGTGCCAGCAGTTTTGCCGTGGAGACCCAGTACTTC	CASSFAVETQYF
TRBJ2-1	few	TRBV4-1	TRBD1	TGCGCCAGCAGCCGAACGGGGACAGGGGGCTGGGACAATGAGCAGTTCTTC	CASSRTGTGGWDNEQFF
TRBJ1-3	.	TRBV6-5	.	TGTGCCAGCAGTCCCCGACAGATCGGAAACACCATATATTTT	CASSPRQIGNTIYF
TRBJ1-1	.	TRBV6-2/TRBV6-3	.	TGTGCCAGCAGCTTAAACAATCAGCGGACTGAAGCTTTCTTT	CASSLNNQRTEAFF
TRBJ2-5	.	TRBV30	.	TGTGCCTGGAGCGCAGTTCTCCAAGAGACCCAGTACTTC	CAWSAVLQETQYF
TRBJ2-5	.	TRBV4-3	.	TGCGCCAGCAGCCAAGGGGCCTTGGGGAATTTGGAGACCCAGTACTTC	CASSQGALGNLETQYF
TRBJ2-7	.	TRBV11-1	TRBD2	TGTGCCAGCAGCCAGACTAGCGGGGACTACGAGCAGTACTTC	CASSQTSGDYEQYF
TRBJ1-1	.	TRBV7-2	.	TGTGCCAGCAGCTTATATGGGGGCGCGGCGACTGAAGCTTTCTTT	CASSLYGGAATEAFF
TRBJ1-2	.	TRBV2	.	TGTGCCAGCAGTGAGACCAGGGAGAGAGGCTACACCTTC	CASSETRERGYTF
TRBJ2-3	.	TRBV5-1	.	TGCGCCAGCAGCTTAGGAGATACGCAGTATTTT	CASSLGDTQYF
TRBJ1-4	.	TRBV5-1	TRBD1	TGCGCCAGTAGAACTGGGACAGTACCTAATGAAAAACTGTTTTTT	CASRTGTVPNEKLFF
TRBJ2-3	.	TRBV11-2	TRBD1	TGTGCCAGCAGCTCCTGGGACAGGCTAGATACGCAGTATTTT	CASSSWDRLDTQYF
TRBJ1-2	.	TRBV4-2	.	TGTGCCAGCAGCCAAGATGGGACGGTGAACTATGGCTACACCTTC	CASSQDGTVNYGYTF
TRBJ2-7	.	TRBV7-9	TRBD2	TGTGCCAGCAGCTTAGCTAGCGGGAGTCCCTACGAGCAGTACTTC	CASSLASGSPYEQYF
TRBJ1-2	.	TRBV5-4	TRBD1	TGTGCCAGCAGCTTTCAGGGGGCCTTAGGAGGCTACACCTTC	CASSFQGALGGYTF
TRBJ1-5	.	TRBV7-2	.	TGTGCCAGCAGCCCCAACCAGGGTTTGGGCAATCAGCCCCAGCATTTT	CASSPNQGLGNQPQHF
TRBJ1-4	.	TRBV4-3	.	TGCGCCAGCAGCCGCATGGGGGGGGCTGCCGAAAAACTGTTTTTT	CASSRMGGAAEKLFF
TRBJ2-6	.	TRBV20-1	.	TGCAGTGCTAGTGAACCGTACTCTGGGGCCAACGTCCTGACTTTC	CSASEPYSGANVLTF
TRBJ2-1	.	TRBV7-9	.	TGTGCCAGCAGCAAGGGCCAGGGGAGCAATGAGCAGTTCTTC	CASSKGQGSNEQFF
TRBJ1-4	.	TRBV5-4	.	TGTGCCAGCAGACCGATGGGCAGCAATGAAAAACTGTTTTTT	CASRPMGSNEKLFF
TRBJ2-3	.	TRBV2	.	TGTGCCAGCAGTGAAGTGACCCTGGCAGATACGCAGTATTTT	CASSEVTLADTQYF
TRBJ2-7	.	TRBV5-8	.	TGTGCCAGCAGTCGAACGGACGGGACGAGCTCCTACGAGCAGTACTTC	CASSRTDGTSSYEQYF
TRBJ1-2	.	TRBV3-1/TRBV3-2	TRBD1	TGTGCCAGCAGCCAAGAAGGCGGGACAGGGGCTAACTATGGCTACACCTTC	CASSQEGGTGANYGYTF
TRBJ1-6	few	TRBV2	.	TGTGCCAGCAGTGGGTCAAGGAATAATTCACCCCTCCACTTT	CASSGSRNNSPLHF